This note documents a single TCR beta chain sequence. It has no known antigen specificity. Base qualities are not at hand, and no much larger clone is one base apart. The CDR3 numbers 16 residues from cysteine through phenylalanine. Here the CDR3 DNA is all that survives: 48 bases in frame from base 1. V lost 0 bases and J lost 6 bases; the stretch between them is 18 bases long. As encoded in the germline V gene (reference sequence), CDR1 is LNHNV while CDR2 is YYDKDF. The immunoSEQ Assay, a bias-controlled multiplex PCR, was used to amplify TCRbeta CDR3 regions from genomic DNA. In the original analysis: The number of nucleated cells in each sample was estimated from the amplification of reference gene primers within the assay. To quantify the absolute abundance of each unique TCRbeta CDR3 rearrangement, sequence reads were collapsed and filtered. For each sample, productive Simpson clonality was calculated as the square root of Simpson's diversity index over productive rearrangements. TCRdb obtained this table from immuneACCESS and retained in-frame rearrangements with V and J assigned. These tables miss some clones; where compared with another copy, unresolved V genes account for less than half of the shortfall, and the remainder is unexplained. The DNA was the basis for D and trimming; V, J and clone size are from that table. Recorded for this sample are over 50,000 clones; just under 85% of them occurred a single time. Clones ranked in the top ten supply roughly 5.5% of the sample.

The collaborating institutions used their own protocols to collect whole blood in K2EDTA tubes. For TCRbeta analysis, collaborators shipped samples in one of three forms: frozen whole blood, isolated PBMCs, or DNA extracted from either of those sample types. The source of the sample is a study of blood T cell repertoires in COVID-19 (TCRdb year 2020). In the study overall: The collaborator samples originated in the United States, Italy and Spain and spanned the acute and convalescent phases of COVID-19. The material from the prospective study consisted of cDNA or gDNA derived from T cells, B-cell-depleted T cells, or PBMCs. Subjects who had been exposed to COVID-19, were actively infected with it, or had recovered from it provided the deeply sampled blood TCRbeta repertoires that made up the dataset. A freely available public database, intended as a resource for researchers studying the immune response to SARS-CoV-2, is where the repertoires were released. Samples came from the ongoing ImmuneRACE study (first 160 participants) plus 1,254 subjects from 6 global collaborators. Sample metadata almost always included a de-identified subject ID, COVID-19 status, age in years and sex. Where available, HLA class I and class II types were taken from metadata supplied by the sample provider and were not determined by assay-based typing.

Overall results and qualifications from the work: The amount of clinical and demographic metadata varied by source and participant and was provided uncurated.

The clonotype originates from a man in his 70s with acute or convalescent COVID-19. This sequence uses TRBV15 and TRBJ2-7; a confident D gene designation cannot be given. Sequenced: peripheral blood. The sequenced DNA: TGTGCCACCAGCAGAGATCCCGCTGAGCCCCCAGGCGAGCAGTACTTC. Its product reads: CATSRDPAEPPGEQYF. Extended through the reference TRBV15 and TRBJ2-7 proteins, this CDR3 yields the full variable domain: DAMVIQNPRYQVTQFGKPVTLSCSQTLNHNVMYWYQQKSSQAPKLLFHYYDKDFNNEADTPDNFQSRRPNTSFCFLDIRSPGLGDTAMYLCATSRDPAEPPGEQYFGPGTRLTVT.